The clone carrying this T cell receptor beta chain was recorded a few times. These data come from a study of blood T cell repertoires in COVID-19. As for the study in general: COVID-19 samples collected from the United States, Italy and Spain covered acute and convalescent phases.

Methods used by the authors: Reference gene primer amplification gave nucleated cell count estimates. Sequenced by immunoSEQ multiplex PCR; TCRdb stores in-frame clones only, minus some. That table is the source of V, J and clone size, and D and trimming were worked out from the DNA. The repertoire has 300,000 to 350,000 clones, approximately 90% of them found once; the top ten carry approximately 7.5%. Germline loops: CDR1 SGHRS, CDR2 YFSETQ. This CDR3 comprises 16 residues. J gave up 7 bases and V 2 bases, and 11 bases lay outside the gene matches. It was during active infection that Seattle patients were enrolled and then longitudinally followed.

Source material: peripheral blood. The genes are TRBV5-1 and TRBJ1-4, with 7 bases lining up with TRBD1. The sequence was collected from a woman aged 30 to 39 with COVID-19, enrolled during active disease. The CDR3 reads CASSLSGTVITEKLFF. CDR3 nucleotides: TGCGCCAGCAGCTTATCCGGGACAGTCATTACTGAAAAACTGTTTTTT.